The subject of this entry is one T cell receptor beta chain. The antigen is not known. The entry originates in a study of cytomegalovirus exposure and HLA in healthy donors. Study-wide results and caveats: The authors reported that TCR beta sequences could predict HLA-A and HLA-B alleles. These predictions were accurate for most subjects in the first cohort.

CDR1 is SGHAT and CDR2 is FQNNGV in the germline V gene. The CDR3 length is 18 residues. V dropped 2 bases and J dropped 0; count of bases not matched to a gene: 12. It was with 60 Vbeta and 13 Jbeta primers that the PCR ran. Per the authors' pipeline: Approximately 11 million of the 80 million or so unique TCR beta chains counted in a later analysis were shared. Sequenced by immunoSEQ multiplex PCR; TCRdb stores in-frame clones only, minus some. The D gene and trimming were derived from the DNA, and the V and J assignments and clone size from that table. The sample lists roughly 190,000 clones, about an eighth occurring once.

The rearrangement uses TRBV11-2 and TRBJ2-7, with 8 bases matching TRBD1. The sequence derives from a man aged 50 or older in good health and CMV-seropositive. Sequencing input: PBMCs. The CDR3 sequence is CASSLTHGQGYPSYEQYF. CDR3 bases: TGTGCCAGCAGCTTAACCCATGGACAGGGCTATCCCTCCTACGAGCAGTACTTC. Based on the CDR3 plus reference TRBV11-2 and TRBJ2-7, the full variable domain is EAGVAQSPRYKIIEKRQSVAFWCNPISGHATLYWYQQILGQGPKLLIQFQNNGVVDDSQLPKDRFSAERLKGVDSTLKIQPAKLEDSAVYLCASSLTHGQGYPSYEQYFGPGTRLTVT.